Presented here are 21 T cell receptor beta chains from one specimen sequenced in a study of early T cells in non-severe SARS-CoV-2 infection. TCRdb passed the 5' RACE reads through MiXCR, listing each CDR3 protein once. The sample has 70,000 to 85,000 distinct CDR3 sequences, roughly 13% seen once. What was sequenced was whole blood. The receptors here all came from an adult who was a healthcare worker with PCR-confirmed SARS-CoV-2 infection or an uninfected control (not recorded which).

The gene calls are TRBV12-3 or TRBV12-4 and TRBJ2-7, with D possibly matching TRBD2 (5 bases). The V end was cut by 7 bases, the J end by 3 bases, with 16 bases between. This CDR3 has 14 residues. CDR3 bases: TGTGCCAGCACCCCTGGAGGTCGGTTCTACGAGCAGTACTTC. Translating gives CASTPGGRFYEQYF.

This clonotype turned up a few times. The CDR3 DNA follows: TGCGCCAGCAGTGAGGGCGGAGAGCAGTTCTTC. Its protein is CASSEGGEQFF. The gene calls are TRBV10-2 and TRBJ2-1; D remains unclear. Trimming shortened V by 2 bases and J by 10 bases, and 6 bases separated the two germline ends. The germline gives CDR1 WSHSY, CDR2 SAAADI. The CDR3 is 11 amino acids.

On this clonotype itself: A clone one base away is much larger, so this may be a read error. The rearrangement links TRBV18 to TRBJ2-1; D not resolved. Germline values: CDR1 KGHSH, CDR2 LQKENI. The CDR3 sequence is 12 residues long. DNA for the CDR3: TGTGTCAGCTCCCTCGACCACAATGAGCAGTTCTTC. Translation: CVSSLDHNEQFF.

A note on this clonotype: An end of the junction differs from the germline gene, which may be a read error. The CDR3 reads CASSLEIPGQHNF. The CDR3 DNA reads TGCGCCAGCAGCTTGGAAATTCCGGGACAGCACAACTTC. This chain uses TRBV5-1 with TRBJ2-7; 7 bases agree with TRBD1. Germline V gene sequence: CDR1 SGHRS, CDR2 YFSETQ. This CDR3 is built from 13 residues.

The chain has TRBV20-1 and TRBJ1-3, with a possible D match to TRBD1 (6 bases). CDR1 and CDR2 (germline): DFQATT, SNEGSKA (reference sequence). This CDR3 comprises 15 residues. Trimming left V 5 bases short and J 0 bases short, with 14 bases between. The CDR3 is CSASRDTNSGNTIYF. The CDR3 DNA reads as TGCAGTGCTTCTAGGGACACCAACTCTGGAAACACCATATATTTT.

This clonotype was seen more than once but under ten times. V usage is TRBV12-3 or TRBV12-4 and J usage is TRBJ2-7; D might be TRBD1 (6 bases). Trimming left V 5 bases short and J 2 bases short, with 19 bases between. The CDR3 spans 16 residues. DNA of the CDR3: TGTGCCAGCAGTAGAAGGACAGCCCAAAAACCCTACGAGCAGTACTTC. As protein: CASSRRTAQKPYEQYF.

This clonotype has only a few counts. V and J are TRBV19 and TRBJ2-1; D gene unclear. Germline CDR1 and CDR2: LNHDA and SQIVND (reference sequence). This CDR3 contains 16 residues. The V and J ends lost 6 bases and 0 bases respectively, with 15 bases between them. The CDR3 DNA reads TGTGCCAGTAGCTCCCAAGAGGCCAGCTCCTACAATGAGCAGTTCTTC. Translation gives CASSSQEASSYNEQFF.

The rearrangement joins TRBV29-1 to TRBJ2-6, with D perhaps matching TRBD2 (6 bases). This CDR3 comprises 14 residues. Per the germline V gene, CDR1 is SQVTM and CDR2 is ANQGSEA. V lost 3 bases and J lost 4, with 10 bases in between. CDR3 bases: TGCAGCGTTGAGGCGGGGTCAGGGGCCAACGTCCTGACTTTC. This sequence encodes CSVEAGSGANVLTF.

Many counts were recorded for this clonotype. The J gene is TRBJ2-1, the V gene TRBV12-3 or TRBV12-4; no firm D call. V was cut by 6 bases and J by 9 bases, with 12 bases left in between. The CDR3 consists of 12 residues. In DNA, the CDR3 is TGTGCCAGCAGCAATGGGCCCAGTGAGCAGTTCTTC. Protein: CASSNGPSEQFF.

The chain combines TRBV11-2 with TRBJ2-7; 8 bases are a match to TRBD1. The CDR3 runs 15 residues. Trimming cost V 3 bases and J 6 bases; bases outside gene matches: 10. Germline V gene sequence: CDR1 SGHAT, CDR2 FQNNGV. The CDR3 sequence: CASSLSRGHSIEQYF. CDR3 in DNA: TGTGCCAGCAGCTTGAGCAGGGGGCACTCAATCGAGCAGTACTTC.

The rearrangement joins TRBV12-3 or TRBV12-4 to TRBJ1-1, with D tentatively TRBD1 (6 bases). The CDR3 has 14 amino acids. Trimming pared 2 bases from V and 3 bases from J, leaving 10 bases between. DNA of the CDR3: TGTGCCAGCAGTTTACGGGGGGCCGACACTGAAGCTTTCTTT. This translates into CASSLRGADTEAFF.

This clonotype was seen ten or more times. V and J are TRBV18 and TRBJ1-4; 12 nucleotides match TRBD1. The V gene end was trimmed by 3 bases and the J gene end by 8 bases; junction bases not matched to a gene: 4. Germline V CDR1 and CDR2: KGHSH, LQKENI. CDR3 length: 15 residues. The CDR3 DNA follows: TGTGCCAGCTCACCGGGACAGGGGGCGCGAGAAAAACTGTTTTTT. It encodes CASSPGQGAREKLFF.

This clonotype was counted only a few times. The rearrangement joins TRBV20-1 to TRBJ2-1; D tentatively reads TRBD1 or TRBD2 (5 bases each). CDR3 size: 10 residues. Germline V gene lookup returns CDR1 DFQATT and CDR2 SNEGSKA (reference sequence). The V and J ends lost 6 bases and 10 bases respectively, with 10 bases between them. As DNA, the CDR3 is TGCAGTGCCCCCTGGGGGGAGCAGTTCTTC. Its protein product is CSAPWGEQFF.

The table lists this clonotype with many counts. The chain uses TRBV7-9 and TRBJ1-2; D is undetermined. There are 15 residues in the CDR3. Germline CDR1 is SEHNR and CDR2 is FQNEAQ (reference sequence). The V end lost 5 bases, the J end lost 0 bases, and 13 bases lay between the germline ends. In DNA, the CDR3 is TGTGCCAGCAGCAAACACACGGAGACTAACTATGGCTACACCTTC. Its protein is CASSKHTETNYGYTF.

This sequence joins TRBV10-3 and TRBJ2-7; D not resolved. Germline assignment: CDR1 ENHRY and CDR2 SYGVKD. This CDR3 contains 14 residues. V was clipped by 1 base and J by 2 bases, with 9 bases between them. The CDR3 loop is CAISEYGVTYEQYF. CDR3 bases: TGTGCCATCAGTGAGTACGGAGTAACCTACGAGCAGTACTTC.

This chain joins TRBV3-1 and TRBJ1-2; 8 bases are shared with TRBD1. V was pared by 3 bases and J by 6 bases, with 9 bases of the junction left unmatched. The CDR3 is made up of 15 amino acids. From germline, CDR1 is LGHDT and CDR2 YNNKEL (reference sequence). The CDR3 DNA sequence: TGTGCCAGCAGCCACGGTTTTCAGGGGGCCGATGGCTACACCTTC. This gives the protein CASSHGFQGADGYTF.

This clonotype was recorded many times. The CDR3: CSVGTGQGTSKLFF. The CDR3 DNA sequence: TGCAGCGTTGGAACGGGGCAGGGGACAAGCAAACTGTTTTTT. V is TRBV29-1 and J is TRBJ1-4, with D possibly TRBD1 on 6 matching bases. This CDR3 spans 14 amino acids. Germline loops: CDR1 SQVTM, CDR2 ANQGSEA. Trimming shortened V by 4 bases and J by 11 bases, and 20 bases separated the two germline ends.

This clonotype was detected many times. The J gene is TRBJ2-7, the V gene TRBV7-6; the D is unclear. This CDR3 is built from 13 residues. Germline V CDR1 and CDR2: SGHVS, FNYEAQ. V lost 0 bases and J 4 bases, leaving 7 bases between the germline ends. Here the CDR3 DNA reads TGTGCCAGCAGCTTAGCGTCCGATTACGAGCAGTACTTC. Translating it yields CASSLASDYEQYF.

This clonotype appeared many times. The genes are TRBV7-9 and TRBJ1-6; 12 nucleotides align to TRBD1. Germline values: CDR1 SEHNR, CDR2 FQNEAQ (reference sequence). The CDR3 contains 15 residues. With 2 bases clipped from V and 14 bases from J, the junction kept 7 bases outside the gene matches. Written as DNA, the CDR3 is TGTGCCAGCAGCTTAACACAGGGGACAGGGGGCACCCTCCACTTT. This translates into CASSLTQGTGGTLHF.

The table lists this clonotype with many counts. V and J are TRBV13 and TRBJ2-7, with 12 positions matching TRBD2. Trimming cost V 4 bases and J 5 bases; bases outside gene matches: 3. This CDR3 is built from 14 residues. CDR1 is PRHDT and CDR2 is FYEKMQ in the germline V gene (reference sequence). The CDR3 loop is CASSSTSGRNEQYF. The DNA for the CDR3 is TGTGCCAGCAGCTCTACTAGCGGGAGGAACGAGCAGTACTTC.

A single count supports this clonotype. This could be a read error, since a much larger clone is one nucleotide away. The chain employs TRBV3-1 and TRBJ2-2; D is ambiguous. This CDR3 is built from 13 residues. Germline V gene lookup returns CDR1 LGHDT and CDR2 YNNKEL (reference sequence). The CDR3 nucleotides are TGTGCCGGCAGCCAAGATAGGACCGGGGAGCTGTTTTTT. Translated, it gives CAGSQDRTGELFF.